This T cell receptor beta chain comes out of a study of spatial heterogeneity in lung cancer. Study as a whole: Strong correlation was found between tumor-region TCR transcript counts and a T cell module score from matched bulk RNA-seq.

CDR1 is SEHNR and CDR2 is FQNEAQ in the germline V gene (reference sequence). The CDR3 extends over 12 amino acids. Trimming took 1 base from V and 4 from J, leaving 4 bases between them. TCRdb itself ran the 5' RACE reads through MiXCR, one entry per CDR3 protein. In the table there are several thousand distinct CDR3 sequences, more than 13% of which are singletons. This clonotype is judged medium-sized. The antigen is unknown. Study conclusions and caveats: Counts that tracked tumor mutation counts were those of expanded intratumoral alpha and beta TCRs.

Noted time point: sample taken at primary tumor resection. The source of this sequence is a female donor with early-stage non-small cell lung cancer. The chain employs TRBV7-9 and TRBJ2-5; the D is unclear. Sequenced here: lung tumor tissue, sampled at surgery. The CDR3 DNA is TGTGCCAGCAGCTTAGTACGAGAGACCCAGTACTTC. Translation gives CASSLVRETQYF.